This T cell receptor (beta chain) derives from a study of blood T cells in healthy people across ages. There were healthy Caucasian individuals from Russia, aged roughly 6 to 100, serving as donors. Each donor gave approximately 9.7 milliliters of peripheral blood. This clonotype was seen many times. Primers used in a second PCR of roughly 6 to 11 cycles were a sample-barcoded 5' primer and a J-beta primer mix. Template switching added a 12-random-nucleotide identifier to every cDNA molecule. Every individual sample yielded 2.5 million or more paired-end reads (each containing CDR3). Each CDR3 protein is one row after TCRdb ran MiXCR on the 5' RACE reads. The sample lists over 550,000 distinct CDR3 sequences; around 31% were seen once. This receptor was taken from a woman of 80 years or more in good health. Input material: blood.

In DNA, the CDR3 is TGTGCCAGCAGCTTCGACTACTACGGCGATGAGCAGTTCTTC. Translation gives CASSFDYYGDEQFF. The gene calls are TRBV5-6 and TRBJ2-1; the D gene is possibly TRBD2 (5 bases). Trimming removed 2 bases at V and 8 bases at J, with 14 bases between. The germline gives CDR1 SGHDT, CDR2 YYEEEE. CDR3 length: 14 amino acids. The full variable domain, with the rest looked up from reference TRBV5-6 and TRBJ2-1, is DAGVTQSPTHLIKTRGQQVTLRCSPKSGHDTVSWYQQALGQGPQFIFQYYEEEERQRGNFPDRFSGHQFPNYSSELNVNALLLGDSALYLCASSFDYYGDEQFFGPGTRLTVL.